A selection of T cell receptor beta chains follows, all from one sample in a study of shared clonotypes between healthy human individuals. Sequencing used immunoSEQ multiplex PCR; TCRdb keeps in-frame clones, though not all of them. Here the sample spans 1.5 million to 1.9 million clones, 95% to 99% being singletons. The sample taken for sequencing was naive CD4+ T cells sorted from blood. The receptors originated from a man aged 25 to 40 in good health. Both conserved end residues are part of each CDR3. The D gene is left open where the match is weak. Rows give clone size only sometimes, using once, few, many, or a class for an expanded clone.

TRBJ1-3	TRBV28	-	-	CASSFAGATIYF	TGTGCCAGCAGTTTTGCGGGAGCCACCATATATTTT
TRBJ2-1	TRBV29-1	-	-	CSVVGRLSYNEQFF	TGCAGCGTTGTTGGGCGTCTGTCCTACAATGAGCAGTTCTTC
TRBJ2-7	TRBV2	TRBD2	-	CASSATGLAKGEQYF	TGTGCCAGCAGTGCTACAGGACTAGCGAAAGGCGAGCAGTACTTC
TRBJ2-4	TRBV5-4	-	-	CASSLAGSDIQYF	TGTGCCAGCAGCTTGGCGGGATCCGACATTCAGTACTTC
TRBJ2-1	TRBV9	-	-	CASSVEGNNEQFF	TGTGCCAGCAGCGTAGAGGGCAACAATGAGCAGTTCTTC
TRBJ2-2	TRBV4-1	-	once	CASSHRRPTSTGELFF	TGCGCCAGCAGCCATCGACGACCAACCTCCACCGGGGAGCTGTTTTTT
TRBJ1-5	TRBV7-9	-	-	CASSLTGGRGGNQPQHF	TGTGCCAGCAGCTTAACCGGGGGAAGGGGAGGCAATCAGCCCCAGCATTTT
TRBJ1-1	TRBV18	-	-	CASSLTGKVNTEAFF	TGTGCCAGCTCACTTACAGGGAAAGTGAACACTGAAGCTTTCTTT
TRBJ2-2	TRBV9	-	-	CASSVDPRVPGELFF	TGTGCCAGCAGCGTAGATCCCAGGGTCCCCGGGGAGCTGTTTTTT
TRBJ1-5	TRBV2	TRBD1	-	CASSADRSVTNQPQHF	TGTGCCAGCAGCGCGGACAGGAGCGTAACCAATCAGCCCCAGCATTTT
TRBJ1-4	TRBV29-1	-	-	CSVQGNEKLFF	TGCAGCGTTCAGGGTAATGAAAAACTGTTTTTT
TRBJ2-5	TRBV9	TRBD2	-	CASSVVAGPGGETQYF	TGTGCCAGCAGCGTAGTAGCGGGACCGGGAGGGGAGACCCAGTACTTC
TRBJ2-3	TRBV18	-	-	CASSPLPHGRAGTDTQYF	TGTGCCAGCTCACCCCTCCCCCACGGCAGGGCCGGCACAGATACGCAGTATTTT
TRBJ2-1	TRBV20-1	-	-	CSASRTPPQFF	TGCAGTGCTAGCAGGACGCCACCTCAGTTCTTC
TRBJ2-7	TRBV27	TRBD1	-	CASSRQGRNYEQYF	TGTGCCAGCAGTCGACAGGGACGAAACTACGAGCAGTACTTC
TRBJ1-5	TRBV15	-	-	CATSRGTNNQPQHF	TGTGCCACCAGCAGAGGGACAAATAATCAGCCCCAGCATTTT
TRBJ2-3	TRBV11-2	-	-	CASSLQRHTDTQYF	TGTGCCAGCAGCTTGCAGAGACACACAGATACGCAGTATTTT
TRBJ2-1	TRBV4-3	-	-	CASSPGTGTNEQFF	TGCGCCAGCAGCCCCGGGACTGGGACCAATGAGCAGTTCTTC
TRBJ2-5	TRBV18	-	-	CASSLTWDIRETQYF	TGTGCCAGCTCACTCACCTGGGATATCAGGGAGACCCAGTACTTC
TRBJ2-3	TRBV28	TRBD2	-	CASRREGSTDTQYF	TGTGCCAGTAGGCGGGAGGGCAGCACAGATACGCAGTATTTT
TRBJ1-5	TRBV19	TRBD1	-	CASSPRDRDSNQPQHF	TGTGCCAGTAGTCCCCGGGACAGAGATAGCAATCAGCCCCAGCATTTT
TRBJ2-3	TRBV7-9	-	-	CASTEMLTQYF	TGTGCCAGCACCGAAATGCTTACGCAGTATTTT
TRBJ1-1	TRBV6-1	-	-	CASSDPGRANTEAFF	TGTGCCAGCAGTGATCCGGGCAGGGCGAACACTGAAGCTTTCTTT
TRBJ1-1	TRBV5-1	-	-	CASSTTEMNTEAFF	TGCGCCAGCAGTACGACAGAGATGAACACTGAAGCTTTCTTT
TRBJ2-3	TRBV29-1	-	-	CSVSTGTDTQYF	TGCAGCGTTAGCACAGGGACGGATACGCAGTATTTT
TRBJ2-3	TRBV5-1	TRBD1	-	CASSLVFGDSFTDTQYF	TGCGCCAGCAGCTTGGTATTCGGGGACAGTTTCACAGATACGCAGTATTTT
TRBJ2-2	TRBV25-1	-	-	CASSVLFGELFF	TGTGCCAGCAGTGTTCTGTTCGGGGAGCTGTTTTTT
TRBJ2-6	TRBV27	-	-	CARTVSGANVLTF	TGTGCCCGGACCGTCTCTGGGGCCAACGTCCTGACTTTC
TRBJ2-1	TRBV5-1	TRBD2	-	CASVRLAGENEQFF	TGCGCCAGCGTGAGACTAGCGGGAGAAAATGAGCAGTTCTTC
TRBJ2-7	TRBV18	-	-	CASSPKAGSSYEQYF	TGTGCCAGCTCACCAAAAGCAGGGAGCTCCTACGAGCAGTACTTC
TRBJ2-7	TRBV28	-	-	CASSLPGSVHEQYF	TGTGCCAGCAGTTTACCGGGATCCGTCCACGAGCAGTACTTC
TRBJ2-6	TRBV18	-	-	CASSPPGSGANVLTF	TGTGCCAGCTCACCACCAGGTTCGGGGGCCAACGTCCTGACTTTC
TRBJ2-1	TRBV28	-	-	CASSLYAYRTTYEQFF	TGTGCCAGCAGTTTATACGCCTATCGGACTACCTATGAGCAGTTCTTC
TRBJ2-7	TRBV19	TRBD2	-	CASSGLAGGREQYF	TGTGCCAGTTCCGGACTAGCGGGAGGGCGCGAGCAGTACTTC
TRBJ2-5	TRBV7-3	TRBD2	-	CASSLMASGSLETQYF	TGTGCCAGCAGCTTAATGGCTAGCGGGAGTTTGGAGACCCAGTACTTC
TRBJ2-1	TRBV7-9	TRBD2	once	CASSWPGLAGVNEQFF	TGTGCCAGCAGCTGGCCGGGACTAGCGGGAGTCAATGAGCAGTTCTTC
TRBJ2-3	TRBV4-1	TRBD1	-	CASSQDTGASTDTQYF	TGCGCCAGCAGCCAAGATACAGGGGCGAGCACAGATACGCAGTATTTT
TRBJ2-1	TRBV6-6	TRBD1	-	CASTRDRVHEQFF	TGTGCCAGCACCCGTGACAGGGTCCATGAGCAGTTCTTC
TRBJ2-7	TRBV30	-	-	CAWDTLRGSYEQYF	TGTGCCTGGGACACCCTGCGGGGCTCCTACGAGCAGTACTTC
TRBJ2-3	TRBV5-1	TRBD2	-	CASSSYRAGAGDTQYF	TGCGCCAGCAGCTCCTACCGAGCGGGAGCGGGAGATACGCAGTATTTT
TRBJ2-5	TRBV5-1	-	-	CASSFGLRETQYF	TGCGCCAGCAGCTTTGGGCTAAGAGAGACCCAGTACTTC
TRBJ2-1	TRBV9	TRBD2	-	CASSEGLAGRIGLTNEQFF	TGTGCCAGCAGCGAGGGACTAGCGGGAAGGATCGGATTAACAAATGAGCAGTTCTTC
TRBJ2-4	TRBV28	-	once	CASTTPSAKYF	TGTGCCAGCACCACTCCGTCGGCAAAGTACTTC
TRBJ2-2	TRBV7-2	-	once	CASSRDKNTGELFF	TGTGCCAGCAGCAGGGACAAGAACACCGGGGAGCTGTTTTTT
TRBJ1-2	TRBV13	-	-	CASSLVDRSDGYTF	TGTGCCAGCAGCTTAGTCGACAGAAGCGATGGCTACACCTTC
TRBJ2-7	TRBV14	TRBD2	once	CASSLGLAGLRGYEQYF	TGTGCCAGCAGTCTAGGACTAGCGGGACTCCGCGGCTACGAGCAGTACTTC
TRBJ2-7	TRBV7-9	-	-	CASSLAGGTHEQYF	TGTGCCAGCAGCTTAGCGGGAGGTACCCACGAGCAGTACTTC
TRBJ1-3	TRBV27	-	-	CASSPTIGNTIYF	TGTGCCAGCAGTCCCACAATAGGAAACACCATATATTTT
TRBJ2-5	TRBV18	-	-	CASSQDSGGTQYF	TGTGCCAGCTCACAGGACAGTGGAGGGACCCAGTACTTC